The source of this TCR beta chain is a study of T cells expressing NK-cell markers. About the research overall: Sequenced donors, eight in total, included seven who were HCMV-seropositive and one who was seronegative.

It was by 5'RACE template switching with UMIs that TCR beta cDNA was made. TCRdb derives one entry per CDR3 protein from the 5' RACE reads, leaving out DNA. This sample's table reports 450,000 to 600,000 distinct CDR3 sequences. Study-level findings and limits: Roughly 1.0-7.0% of CD8+ T cells in more than five donors belonged to dominant NKG2C+ clonotypes. Whether expanded NKG2C+ T cell clones recognized HCMV stayed uncertain.

The CDR3 contains 15 residues. Turning to this clonotype: Antigen: not known.

This TCR came from a man in his late teens or twenties in good health. Sequenced sample: blood T cells: a sorted CD56 or NKG2C T cell subset, CD4+ or CD8+ T cells, or bulk PBMC T cells (not recorded which). The rearrangement uses TRBV12-3 or TRBV12-4 and TRBJ1-2; TCRdb picks TRBD1, but there is no DNA to check that call. The CDR3 is CASSPGTASLYGYTF.